The clone carrying this T cell receptor beta chain appeared a few times. The data originate from a study of identical twins. Each CDR3 protein gets one entry after TCRdb re-called the 5' RACE reads with MiXCR. The table has some 460,000 distinct CDR3 sequences, 11% to 15% seen once. V shed 4 bases, J shed 0 bases, and the junction held 4 bases outside the gene matches. There are 15 residues in the CDR3. CDR1 is MDHEN, CDR2 SYDVKM, per germline. The same sample was also used in a study of yellow fever vaccine responses in identical twins.

This receptor was taken from a woman aged 18-29 years in good health. Sequenced sample: CD4+ T cells sorted from blood. The chain joins TRBV28 to TRBJ2-3, with 7 bases identical to TRBD1. The CDR3 bases are TGTGCCAGCAGTTCGGACAGGAGGAGCACAGATACGCAGTATTTT. Translated, it gives CASSSDRRSTDTQYF. Using reference TRBV28 and TRBJ2-3 for the parts outside the CDR3, the full variable domain is DVKVTQSSRYLVKRTGEKVFLECVQDMDHENMFWYRQDPGLGLRLIYFSYDVKMKEKGDIPEGYSVSREKKERFSLILESASTNQTSMYLCASSSDRRSTDTQYFGPGTRLTVL.